What follows are 13 T cell receptor beta chains derived from one specimen sequenced in a study of PD-L1 blockade in urothelial cancer. The time point here: pretreatment peripheral blood. Repertoires were generated with immunoSEQ multiplex PCR, while TCRdb's copy carries only in-frame clones and drops some. The sample consists of fewer than 100,000 clones, around four fifths of them appearing once. Sequencing was performed on PBMCs, taken around atezolizumab (anti-PD-L1) treatment. The receptors originated from a man aged 40-49 years with urothelial cancer.

J is TRBJ2-5 and V is TRBV7-9; D unresolved. The ends were cut back, 5 bases at V and 5 bases at J, with 15 bases in the middle. Looked up from germline, CDR1 is SEHNR and CDR2 is FQNEAQ (reference sequence). The CDR3 is made up of 14 amino acids. The CDR3, as DNA: TGTGCCAGCAGCCCTCCCTGGGCAATGGAGACCCAGTACTTC. Its translation is CASSPPWAMETQYF.

This clone has only a few counts. The chain uses TRBV7-9 and TRBJ2-7, with 8 positions matching TRBD2. This CDR3 contains 17 residues. CDR1 and CDR2 (germline): SEHNR, FQNEAQ (reference sequence). The V segment lost 2 bases and the J segment 6 bases; nucleotides outside the gene matches: 15. CDR3 sequence reads: CASSLRVSGLDYSEQYF. In DNA form, the CDR3 reads TGTGCCAGCAGCTTACGGGTGTCGGGACTAGACTACAGCGAGCAGTACTTC. Drawing the rest from reference TRBV7-9 and TRBJ2-7, the complete variable domain is DTGVSQNPRHKITKRGQNVTFRCDPISEHNRLYWYRQTLGQGPEFLTYFQNEAQLEKSRLLSDRFSAERPKGSFSTLEIQRTEQGDSAMYLCASSLRVSGLDYSEQYFGPGTRLTVT.

This chain links TRBV5-1 with TRBJ2-7; D uncertain. The CDR3 loop spans 16 amino acids. Germline V gene data show CDR1 as SGHRS and CDR2 as YFSETQ. Trimming took off 0 bases at V and 5 bases at J, with 18 bases between the two ends. The CDR3 coding sequence is TGCGCCAGCAGCTTGGCCAGTCCCCGCGGTGATCACGAGCAGTACTTC. Translating it yields CASSLASPRGDHEQYF.

J is TRBJ2-5 and V is TRBV5-1; 10 nucleotides agree with TRBD2. From germline, CDR1 is SGHRS and CDR2 YFSETQ. This CDR3 has 15 amino acids. V was clipped by 2 bases and J by 4 bases; unmatched bases: 5. CDR3 in DNA: TGCGCCAGCAGCTTTGCACTAGCGGGAACAGAGACCCAGTACTTC. This codes for CASSFALAGTETQYF.

The J gene is TRBJ2-2, the V gene TRBV6-4, with 10 bases aligning to TRBD1. Losses at the gene ends were 6 bases for V and 6 bases for J; bases not matched to a gene: 4. The CDR3 spans 14 residues. Germline-derived CDR1 and CDR2 are MRHNA and SNTAGT. Here the CDR3 DNA reads TGTGCCAGCAGAGGGACAGGGGTTCCCGGGGAGCTGTTTTTT. Residues: CASRGTGVPGELFF.

This clone was seen once. The rearrangement uses TRBV9 and TRBJ1-1; 11 positions match TRBD1. Unmatched junction bases numbered 6, after V lost 4 bases and J lost 4 bases. CDR3 length: 15 residues. Looked up from germline, CDR1 is SGDLS and CDR2 is YYNGEE. The CDR3 here is CASSFAGTGGTEAFF. The CDR3 DNA is TGTGCCAGCAGCTTCGCCGGGACAGGGGGCACTGAAGCTTTCTTT.

The gene calls are TRBV28 and TRBJ1-1; 8 bases align to TRBD1. Looked up from germline, CDR1 is MDHEN and CDR2 is SYDVKM. The length of the CDR3 is 16 residues. Germline trimming cut 8 bases from V and 0 bases from J; bases unmatched to any gene: 11. CDR3 loop: CASWSRGLYMNTEAFF. The CDR3 DNA reads TGTGCCAGCTGGTCCAGGGGGCTTTACATGAACACTGAAGCTTTCTTT.

The chain combines TRBV14 with TRBJ2-1, with 9 bases matching TRBD2. CDR3 length: 15 residues. V was pared by 3 bases and J by 8 bases, with 8 bases of the junction left unmatched. Germline CDR1 and CDR2: SGHDN and FVKESK. The CDR3: CASSQGAGLAYEQFF. CDR3 coding DNA: TGTGCCAGCAGCCAGGGCGCGGGACTAGCTTATGAGCAGTTCTTC.

This chain uses TRBV6-1 with TRBJ2-7, with 10 bases identical to TRBD2. Losses at the gene ends were 6 bases for V and 4 bases for J; bases not matched to a gene: 3. The CDR3 is 13 residues long. Germline loops: CDR1 MNHNS, CDR2 SASEGT. The CDR3 DNA sequence: TGTGCCAGCAGAGCGGGAGGGCCGTACGAGCAGTACTTC. Protein: CASRAGGPYEQYF.

The chain uses TRBV19 and TRBJ2-1; D is unresolved. CDR1 and CDR2 (germline): LNHDA, SQIVND (reference sequence). V lost 8 bases, J lost 3 bases, and 11 bases lay in between. The CDR3 runs 13 residues. The CDR3 DNA reads as TGTGCCAGTTCTCCGGGTTTCTACAATGAGCAGTTCTTC. Translating it yields CASSPGFYNEQFF.

The chain links TRBV7-9 to TRBJ2-5; a weak D match, TRBD1 (6 bases). The CDR3 runs to 14 residues. The V and J ends lost 5 bases and 5 bases respectively, with 15 bases between them. Germline CDR1 and CDR2: SEHNR and FQNEAQ (reference sequence). DNA of the CDR3: TGTGCCAGCAGCGAAGAGCGGCAGGGGGAGACCCAGTACTTC. Protein product: CASSEERQGETQYF. Full variable domain (rest looked up from reference TRBV7-9 and TRBJ2-5): DTGVSQNPRHKITKRGQNVTFRCDPISEHNRLYWYRQTLGQGPEFLTYFQNEAQLEKSRLLSDRFSAERPKGSFSTLEIQRTEQGDSAMYLCASSEERQGETQYFGPGTRLLVL.

The V gene is TRBV6-5, the J gene TRBJ1-1; D is possibly TRBD1 (5 bases). The V end was cut by 5 bases, the J end by 5 bases, with 15 bases between. The CDR3 length is 14 residues. Germline V gives CDR1 MNHEY, CDR2 SVGAGI. The CDR3 coding sequence is TGTGCCAGCAGTCCCGGGGGGGTAGGGACTGAAGCTTTCTTT. This encodes CASSPGGVGTEAFF.

This rearrangement joins TRBV5-1 to TRBJ2-1, with 7 bases aligning to TRBD1. The germline gives CDR1 SGHRS, CDR2 YFSETQ. Losses at the gene ends were 7 bases for V and 6 bases for J; bases not matched to a gene: 10. The CDR3 covers 14 residues. The CDR3 nucleotides are TGCGCCAGCGAGCCGAGGACAGGAACCAATGAGCAGTTCTTC. Its translation: CASEPRTGTNEQFF.